The 14 T cell receptor beta chains below were found in one sample sequenced in a study of graft-versus-host responses after intestinal transplantation. Their specific antigens are unknown. Method: immunoSEQ multiplex PCR; TCRdb's copy keeps in-frame clones and lacks some. The table has 90,000 to 130,000 clones, about 93% seen once; the top ten hold 0.45% to 0.65%. Source: unstimulated CD8+ T cells sorted from spleen or lymph node cells, taken before intestinal transplant. Every receptor here comes from a human donor who received an intestinal transplant.

The V gene is TRBV21-1, the J gene TRBJ2-3. TRBV21-1 is described as a pseudogene. The CDR3 runs to 17 residues. Here the CDR3 DNA reads TGTGCCAGCAGCACTTCGAGGACGGCAACTAGCACAGATACGCAGTATTTT. It encodes CASSTSRTATSTDTQYF.

The chain links TRBV5-1 to TRBJ2-1; TRBD2 matches at 7 bases. V shed 4 bases and J 0 bases; nucleotides not matched to a gene: 4. Germline loops: CDR1 SGHRS, CDR2 YFSETQ. This CDR3 is 15 amino acids long. The CDR3 DNA reads TGCGCCAGCAGCCCAGCGGGGAGCTCCTACAATGAGCAGTTCTTC. It translates to CASSPAGSSYNEQFF.

V and J are TRBV27 and TRBJ2-3, with a weak D call TRBD2 (5 bases). The CDR3 spans 19 residues. The V gene's germline CDR1 is MNHEY and CDR2 SMNVEV (reference sequence). Deletions cut 5 bases from V and 4 bases from J, with 28 bases between. CDR3 in DNA: TGTGCCAGCAGTCCCGCCCCTCTCCGGGTAGCGTGGGAAGCAGATACGCAGTATTTT. It specifies CASSPAPLRVAWEADTQYF.

This chain links TRBV13 with TRBJ2-7, with D possibly TRBD1 on 5 matching bases. This CDR3 is 14 amino acids long. Trimming removed 5 bases at V and 3 bases at J, with 14 bases between. Germline CDR1 reads PRHDT; CDR2 reads FYEKMQ (reference sequence). The CDR3 coding sequence is TGTGCCAGCAGCCCTAGGAACAGGATCTACGAGCAGTACTTC. This gives the protein CASSPRNRIYEQYF.

This chain links TRBV2 with TRBJ1-1; possibly TRBD1 for D (5 bases). Germline V CDR1 and CDR2: SNHLY, FYNNEI. This CDR3 contains 13 residues. V lost 4 bases and J 1 base, leaving 7 bases between the germline ends. The CDR3 bases are TGTGCCAGCAGTGTTGGGGGGAACACTGAAGCTTTCTTT. This translates into CASSVGGNTEAFF.

The chain uses TRBV27 and TRBJ2-7; the D is unclear. CDR3 size: 14 residues. Germline V gene sequence: CDR1 MNHEY, CDR2 SMNVEV (reference sequence). Trimming removed 5 bases at V and 2 bases at J, with 13 bases between. CDR3 DNA: TGTGCCAGCAGTCCTCTGGACGGCACCTACGAGCAGTACTTC. Encoded protein: CASSPLDGTYEQYF.

The chain employs TRBV28 and TRBJ2-3, with 11 nucleotides matching TRBD2. V was clipped by 9 bases and J by 5 bases; unmatched bases: 1. The germline gives CDR1 MDHEN, CDR2 SYDVKM. The CDR3 length is 12 residues. The CDR3 coding sequence is TGTGCCAGTGGACTAGCGGGAGATACGCAGTATTTT. This codes for CASGLAGDTQYF. Combining the CDR3 with reference TRBV28 and TRBJ2-3 gives the whole variable domain DVKVTQSSRYLVKRTGEKVFLECVQDMDHENMFWYRQDPGLGLRLIYFSYDVKMKEKGDIPEGYSVSREKKERFSLILESASTNQTSMYLCASGLAGDTQYFGPGTRLTVL.

The chain uses TRBV6-1 and TRBJ1-1; the D gene is possibly TRBD1 (5 bases). The ends were cut back, 10 bases at V and 3 bases at J, with 12 bases in the middle. This CDR3 is built from 12 residues. CDR1 and CDR2 (germline): MNHNS, SASEGT. CDR3 sequence (DNA): TGTGCCATCCTTCCGGGACACACTGAAGCTTTCTTT. It codes for CAILPGHTEAFF.

The chain carries TRBV7-8 and TRBJ2-3, with no clear D. The CDR3 runs 14 residues. The V end was cut by 4 bases, the J end by 5 bases, with 13 bases between. Germline CDR1 SGHVS, CDR2 FQNEAQ. CDR3 sequence reads: CASSSGVGVDTQYF. CDR3 DNA: TGTGCCAGCAGCTCCGGCGTTGGTGTAGATACGCAGTATTTT.

J is TRBJ2-2 and V is TRBV29-1; 10 nucleotides agree with TRBD2. Unmatched junction bases numbered 1, after V lost 7 bases and J lost 5 bases. Germline CDR1 is SQVTM and CDR2 is ANQGSEA. The CDR3 is made up of 12 amino acids. CDR3 DNA: TGCAGCGCTAGCGGGGGAACCGGGGAGCTGTTTTTT. It yields the protein CSASGGTGELFF.

V and J are TRBV12-5 and TRBJ2-7; D is tentatively TRBD1 or TRBD2 (5 bases each). This CDR3 region has 13 residues. V lost 5 bases and J lost 2, with 10 bases in between. Germline loops: CDR1 LGHNT, CDR2 FRNRAP. The CDR3: CASGNLGAYEQYF. The CDR3 nucleotides are TGTGCTAGTGGTAATTTGGGGGCCTACGAGCAGTACTTC.

The genes are TRBV28 and TRBJ1-2; 7 bases are a match to TRBD1. CDR1 MDHEN and CDR2 SYDVKM come from the germline V gene. The CDR3 is made up of 14 amino acids. After removal of 8 bases from V and 7 bases from J, the junction contained 13 bases not matched to a gene. The DNA of the CDR3 is TGTGCCAGCCTACCGACAGGGATCTATGGTGGCTACACCTTC. Protein product: CASLPTGIYGGYTF.

This chain joins TRBV4-2 and TRBJ2-5, with 13 nucleotides matching TRBD2. The CDR3 sequence is 16 residues long. V lost 1 base and J lost 4; bases outside the gene matches: 3. The germline V gene has CDR1 LGHNA and CDR2 YNFKEQ. The CDR3 DNA reads TGTGCCAGCAGCCAAGCCGGACTAGCGGGAGCAGAGACCCAGTACTTC. It codes for CASSQAGLAGAETQYF.

This sequence joins TRBV6-6 and TRBJ1-5; the D is unclear. CDR1 and CDR2 (germline): MNHNY, SVGAGI (reference sequence). V gave up 3 bases and J gave up 6 bases, with 12 bases separating them. This CDR3 spans 14 amino acids. CDR3 loop: CASSYGPLGQPQHF. The CDR3 DNA follows: TGTGCCAGCAGTTATGGCCCGCTGGGTCAGCCCCAGCATTTT.